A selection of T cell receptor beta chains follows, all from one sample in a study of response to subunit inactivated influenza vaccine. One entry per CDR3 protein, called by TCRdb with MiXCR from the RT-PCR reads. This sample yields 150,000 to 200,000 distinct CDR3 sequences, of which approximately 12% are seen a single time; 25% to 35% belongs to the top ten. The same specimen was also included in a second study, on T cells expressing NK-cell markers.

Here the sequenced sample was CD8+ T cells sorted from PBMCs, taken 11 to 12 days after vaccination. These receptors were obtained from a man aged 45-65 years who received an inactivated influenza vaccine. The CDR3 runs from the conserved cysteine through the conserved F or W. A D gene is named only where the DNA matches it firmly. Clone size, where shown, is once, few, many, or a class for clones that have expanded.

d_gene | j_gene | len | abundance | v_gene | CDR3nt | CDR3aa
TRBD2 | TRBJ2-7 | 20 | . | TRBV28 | TGTGCCAGCAGTTTTGTAGCAGGGACTAGCCCTTTAAGGACGATCTACGAGCAGTACTTC | CASSFVAGTSPLRTIYEQYF
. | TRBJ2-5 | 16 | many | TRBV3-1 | TGTGCCAGCAGCCAAGAGGCCAGGGCTTACCAAGAGACCCAGTACTTC | CASSQEARAYQETQYF
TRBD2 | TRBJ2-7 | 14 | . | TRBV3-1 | TGTGCCAGCAGCAGGACTAGCGGGACCTACGAGCAGTACTTC | CASSRTSGTYEQYF
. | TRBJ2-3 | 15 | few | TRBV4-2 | TGTGCCAGCAGCCAAGGAGTACTAAGCACAGATACGCAGTATTTT | CASSQGVLSTDTQYF
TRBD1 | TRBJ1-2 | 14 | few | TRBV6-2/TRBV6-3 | TGTGCCAGCACCCTATCCGGGACAGGCTATGGCTACACCTTC | CASTLSGTGYGYTF
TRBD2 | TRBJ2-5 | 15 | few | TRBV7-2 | TGTGCCAGCAGCTCCCGGGGGAGGGTCCAAGAGACCCAGTACTTC | CASSSRGRVQETQYF
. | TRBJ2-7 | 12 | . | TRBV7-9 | TGTGCCAGCAGCTTAAACCGGGCCCCAGGGTACTTC | CASSLNRAPGYF
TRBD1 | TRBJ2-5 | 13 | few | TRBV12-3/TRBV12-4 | TGTGCCAGCAGGGGGACAGGGGGGGAGACCCAGTACTTC | CASRGTGGETQYF
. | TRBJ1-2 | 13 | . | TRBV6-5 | TGTGCCAGCAGTTACTCCGGCAACGGAGGCTACACCTTC | CASSYSGNGGYTF
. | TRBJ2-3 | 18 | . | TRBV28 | TGTGCCAGCAGTTTGTCCCCCCGGGACACCCGAGACATCGATACGCAGTATTTT | CASSLSPRDTRDIDTQYF
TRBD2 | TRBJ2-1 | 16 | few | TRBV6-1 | TGTGCCAGCAGTGATCTGACTAGCGGGTACTACAATGAGCAGTTCTTC | CASSDLTSGYYNEQFF
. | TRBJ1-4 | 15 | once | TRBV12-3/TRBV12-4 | TGTGCCAGCAGTCCCAAGATAGGGGGAAACGAAAAACTGTTTTTT | CASSPKIGGNEKLFF
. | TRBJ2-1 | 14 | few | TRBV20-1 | TGCAGTGCTAGAGATTGGGCCGGGTACAATGAGCAGTTCTTC | CSARDWAGYNEQFF
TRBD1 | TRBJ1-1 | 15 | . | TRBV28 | TGTGCCAGCAGGTTTTGGGGACAGGGGGGGACTGAAGCTTTCTTT | CASRFWGQGGTEAFF
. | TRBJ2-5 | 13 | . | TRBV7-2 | TGTGCCAGCAGCTTAGCCGGGCCTGGGGCCCAGTACTTC | CASSLAGPGAQYF
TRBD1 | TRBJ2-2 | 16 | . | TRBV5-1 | TGCGCCAGCAGCAAAGGGACAGGGGGCATTTCCGGGGAGCTGTTTTTT | CASSKGTGGISGELFF
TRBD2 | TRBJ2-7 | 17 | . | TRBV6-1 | TGTGCCAGCAGTGAATTTGGACTAGCGGGAATTCACTACGAGCAGTACTTC | CASSEFGLAGIHYEQYF
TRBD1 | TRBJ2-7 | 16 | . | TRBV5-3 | TGTGCCAGAAGCTTGGCGCGGGGACAGGGATACTACGAGCAGTACTTC | CARSLARGQGYYEQYF
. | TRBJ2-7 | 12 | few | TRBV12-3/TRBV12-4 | TGTGCCAGCAGTAATTCTTGGAACGAGCAGTACTTC | CASSNSWNEQYF
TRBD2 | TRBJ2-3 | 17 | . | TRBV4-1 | TGCGCCAGCAGCCAAGGACTAGCGGGGGGGCCGTCTCAAACGCAGTATTTT | CASSQGLAGGPSQTQYF
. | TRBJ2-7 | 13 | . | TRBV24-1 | TGTGCCACCAGTGATATCGGAACGGGCGAGCAGTACTTC | CATSDIGTGEQYF
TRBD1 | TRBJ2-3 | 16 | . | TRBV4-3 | TGCGCCAGCAGCCAAACCCCAGGGGGTTGGACAGATACGCAGTATTTT | CASSQTPGGWTDTQYF
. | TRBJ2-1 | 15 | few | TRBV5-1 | TGCGCCAGCAGCTTGGTTGTGGACAGTAACAATGAGCAGTTCTTC | CASSLVVDSNNEQFF
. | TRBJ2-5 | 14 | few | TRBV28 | TGTGCCAGCAGTTTCCCCGGGCGCGGAGAGACCCAGTACTTC | CASSFPGRGETQYF
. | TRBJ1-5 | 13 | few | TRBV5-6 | TGTGCCAGCAGCTTCCAAGGCAATCAGCCCCAGCATTTT | CASSFQGNQPQHF
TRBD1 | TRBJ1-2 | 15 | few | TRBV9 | TGTGCCAGCAGCGTAGTTTCAGGGGGGAACTATGGCTACACCTTC | CASSVVSGGNYGYTF
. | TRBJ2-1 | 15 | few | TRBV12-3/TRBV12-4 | TGTGCCAGCAGTTTAGGGAAGTCCTCCTACAATGAGCAGTTCTTC | CASSLGKSSYNEQFF
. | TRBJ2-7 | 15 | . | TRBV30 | TGTGCCTGGAGTGTAAAAAGGGCTCCGGGCTACGAGCAGTACTTC | CAWSVKRAPGYEQYF
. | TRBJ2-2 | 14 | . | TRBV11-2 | TGTGCCAGCAGCTCCAGGGGGGTCGCCGGGGAGCTGTTTTTT | CASSSRGVAGELFF
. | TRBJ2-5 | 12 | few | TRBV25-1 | TGTGCCAGCAGTGCGCCAAACCAGGCCCAGTACTTC | CASSAPNQAQYF
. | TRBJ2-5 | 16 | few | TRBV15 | TGTGCCACCAGCAGAGATCGCTTGGGATACCAAGAGACCCAGTACTTC | CATSRDRLGYQETQYF
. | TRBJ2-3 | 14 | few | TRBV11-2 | TGTGCCAGCACCCTCATTGGTGGCACAGATACGCAGTATTTT | CASTLIGGTDTQYF
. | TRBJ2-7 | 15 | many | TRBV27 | TGTGCCAGCAGTTTACTTGGGGCGGTCGGCTACGAGCAGTACTTC | CASSLLGAVGYEQYF
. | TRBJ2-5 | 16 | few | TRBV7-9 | TGTGCCAGCAGCTTTGGGGGGGCCCCGGAATGGGAGACCCAGTACTTC | CASSFGGAPEWETQYF
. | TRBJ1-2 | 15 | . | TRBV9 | TGTGCCAGCAGCCCAATTTCATTGGGGGGCGATGGCTACACCTTC | CASSPISLGGDGYTF
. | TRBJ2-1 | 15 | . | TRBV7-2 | TGTGCCAGCAGCTTAGATTGGCTAGTGCTCAATGAGCAGTTCTTC | CASSLDWLVLNEQFF
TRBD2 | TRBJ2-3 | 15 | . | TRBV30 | TGTGCCTGGAGTGTGGCGGGGGGGATCACAGATACGCAGTATTTT | CAWSVAGGITDTQYF
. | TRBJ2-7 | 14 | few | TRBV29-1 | TGCAGCGTTGAATTAGTGGGAGTCATGTACGAGCAGTACTTC | CSVELVGVMYEQYF
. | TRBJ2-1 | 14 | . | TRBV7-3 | TGTGCCAGCAGTTTCGGTGGTTCCGGCAATGAGCAGTTCTTC | CASSFGGSGNEQFF
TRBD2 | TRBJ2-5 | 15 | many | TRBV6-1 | TGTGCCAGCAATCCGGGACTAGTATTGGCAGAGACCCAGTACTTC | CASNPGLVLAETQYF
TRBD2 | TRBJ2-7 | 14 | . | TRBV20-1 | TGCAGTGCTCGGCGGACTAGCGGAACCTACGAGCAGTACTTC | CSARRTSGTYEQYF
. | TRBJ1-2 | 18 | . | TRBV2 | TGTGCCAGCAGTGAAGATTCGAGGGTAACGGCCCAGGAGGATGGCTACACCTTC | CASSEDSRVTAQEDGYTF
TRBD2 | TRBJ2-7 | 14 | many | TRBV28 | TGTGCCAGCAGGGGGAGGGCCAGTCCCTACGAGCAGTACTTC | CASRGRASPYEQYF
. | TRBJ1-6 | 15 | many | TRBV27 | TGTGCCAGCAGTTCCGGAGGGGGCTATAATTCACCCCTCCACTTT | CASSSGGGYNSPLHF
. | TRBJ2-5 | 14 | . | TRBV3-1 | TGTGCCAGCAGCCAAGGGGCGGGGATGGAGACCCAGTACTTC | CASSQGAGMETQYF
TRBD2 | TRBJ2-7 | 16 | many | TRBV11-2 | TGTGCCAGCAGCTTAAATAGCGGGGGATTTTCCTACGAGCAGTACTTC | CASSLNSGGFSYEQYF
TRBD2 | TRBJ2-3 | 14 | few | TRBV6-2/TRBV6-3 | TGTGCCAGTCAGGCGGGGGTTCGAACAGATACGCAGTATTTT | CASQAGVRTDTQYF
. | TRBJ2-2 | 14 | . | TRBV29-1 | TGCAGCCCCCCGGCTGCTCTTAACACCGGGGAGCTGTTTTTT | CSPPAALNTGELFF
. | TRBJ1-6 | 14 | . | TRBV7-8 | TGTGCCAGCAGCCTCCCGGGCTATAATTCACCCCTCCACTTT | CASSLPGYNSPLHF
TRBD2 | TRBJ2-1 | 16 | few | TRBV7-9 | TGTGCCAGCAGCGAGGGGACTAAGAGCTCCTACAATGAGCAGTTCTTC | CASSEGTKSSYNEQFF
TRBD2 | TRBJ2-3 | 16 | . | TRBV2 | TGTGCCAGCAGTGAGGAGCGGGAGGGCCCAACAGATACGCAGTATTTT | CASSEEREGPTDTQYF
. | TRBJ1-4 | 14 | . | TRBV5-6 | TGTGCCAGCAGCTTCAGGGAATCGGGCGGAAAACTGTTTTTT | CASSFRESGGKLFF
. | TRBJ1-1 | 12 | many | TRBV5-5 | TGTGCCAGCAGCTTGGTAGGATGGGAATCTTTCTTT | CASSLVGWESFF
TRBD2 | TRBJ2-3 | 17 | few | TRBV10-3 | TGTGCCATCCTAGCGGGAGGGGGGGGTGAGGGCACAGATACGCAGTATTTT | CAILAGGGGEGTDTQYF
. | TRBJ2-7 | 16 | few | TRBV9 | TGTGCCAGCAGCGTAACCCCCGGGGACGCCACCTACGAGCAGTACTTC | CASSVTPGDATYEQYF
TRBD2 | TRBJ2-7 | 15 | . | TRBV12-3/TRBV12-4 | TGTGCCAGCAGTTTATCAGTAGCGGGGACCTACGAGCAGTACTTC | CASSLSVAGTYEQYF
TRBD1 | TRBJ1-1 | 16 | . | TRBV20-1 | TGCTGTGCTAGACCCCTAACAGGGGAACTGAACACTGAAGCTTTCTTT | CCARPLTGELNTEAFF
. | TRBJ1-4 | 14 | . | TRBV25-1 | TGTGCCAGCAGTGATTCGGGAGGGAATGAAAAACTGTTTTTT | CASSDSGGNEKLFF
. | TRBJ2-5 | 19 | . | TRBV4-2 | TGTGCCAGCAGCCAAGATTGGACAACGTCACTCCCTTACCAAGAGACCCAGTACTTC | CASSQDWTTSLPYQETQYF
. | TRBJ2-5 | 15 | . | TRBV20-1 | TGCAGTGCTAGGCTATACGACAGGACCCAAGAGACCCAGTACTTC | CSARLYDRTQETQYF